This TCR beta chain was sequenced during a study of identical twins. TCRdb redid the calling of the 5' RACE reads with MiXCR, one entry per CDR3 protein. The table includes more than 1.5 million distinct CDR3 sequences, under 35% detected once. General study points: There was an excess of low generation probability in the out-of-frame alpha sequences that twins shared. Researchers reported weaker excess twin sharing in beta out-of-frame sequences.

The CDR3 is made up of 15 amino acids. Unmatched junction bases numbered 15, after V lost 6 bases and J lost 10 bases. Germline V gene lookup returns CDR1 SEHNR and CDR2 FQNEAQ (reference sequence). A few counts support this clonotype. Its antigen is currently unknown. The gene calls are TRBV7-9 and TRBJ1-1; 9 bases fit TRBD1. The sample comprised cord blood. The clonotype was recovered from a newborn girl in good health. CDR3 protein: CASREQRTGAQGAFF. The CDR3 DNA is TGTGCCAGCAGGGAACAAAGGACAGGGGCCCAAGGAGCTTTCTTT.